This record looks at one T cell receptor beta chain sequence and its context. This CDR3 spans 13 amino acids. V lost 5 bases to trimming and J lost 10 bases; unmatched junction nucleotides: 8. Per germline, CDR1 MDHEN and CDR2 SYDVKM. This sample is drawn from a study of blood T cell repertoires in COVID-19. At the level of the study: The United States, Italy and Spain were the sources of the acute and convalescent COVID-19 samples. From T cells, B-cell-depleted T cells, or PBMCs came the material, which was cDNA or gDNA.

In the study's own analysis: By means of reference gene primer amplification, nucleated cell counts were estimated. Here immunoSEQ multiplex PCR was the method, and the copy in TCRdb shows in-frame clones only, minus some. D and trimming were read from the DNA, whereas the V and J calls and clone size are those reported in that table. The table lists approximately 190,000 clones, roughly four fifths of them singletons. The sequence was collected from a woman aged 40 to 50 with acute or convalescent COVID-19. The V call is TRBV28, the J call TRBJ2-1, with 7 bases matching TRBD2. Material: peripheral blood. As DNA, the CDR3 is TGTGCCAGCAGTATGGCAGCGGGGTTCGAGCAGTTCTTC. Translating it yields CASSMAAGFEQFF.